The table lists the clone carrying this T cell receptor (beta chain) with many counts. The CDR3 loop spans 14 amino acids. Germline V gene data show CDR1 as DFQATT and CDR2 as SNEGSKA (reference sequence). V dropped 1 base and J dropped 2 bases, with 10 bases sitting between them. The source of the sample is a study of regulatory T cells in long-lasting Graves disease. The time point here: newly diagnosed GD, antithyroid drugs for less than 3 months. PBMC RNA was the source of the TCR library. TCR beta libraries were built with iRepertoire HTBI primers and Arm-PCR of CDR3 regions. TCRdb fed the multiplex PCR reads into MiXCR, producing one record per CDR3 protein. The data show under 500,000 distinct CDR3 sequences, about 17% seen once. These data also featured in a second study, about T cells in Graves' hyperthyroidism and ophthalmopathy.

The sequenced sample was peripheral blood mononuclear cells (PBMCs), obtained at new diagnosis, from a patient treated with antithyroid drugs. This chain joins TRBV20-1 and TRBJ2-3; D is unclear. The receptor's source is a woman aged 25 to 39 with Graves disease. CDR3 sequence (DNA): TGCAGTGCTAGAGGGGCTAGTTACACAGATACGCAGTATTTT. This codes for CSARGASYTDTQYF.